This TCR beta chain was sequenced during a study of TIL therapy for anti-PD-1-resistant metastatic lung cancer. Across the whole study: Most patients had lung adenocarcinoma.

This was the immunoSEQ v3 assay. Sequencing depth was some 2 million read pairs for survey level, roughly 4.5-6.5 million for deep. Produced via immunoSEQ multiplex PCR; TCRdb's table is partial and in-frame only. The sample lists about 50,000 clones, around 80% occurring once. The sample's time point: pre-treatment sample, taken before nivolumab and TIL therapy. Trimming took off 4 bases at V and 1 base at J, with 16 bases between the two ends. In germline, CDR1 is SGHVS, CDR2 FNYEAQ. CDR3 length equals 16 residues. The chain combines TRBV7-6 with TRBJ1-2, with D maybe TRBD1 (5 bases). The origin of this receptor is a woman between 30 and 79 years old with non-small cell lung cancer. The material sequenced was blood, taken at baseline. CDR3 amino acids: CASSSSRDGYNYGYTF. The CDR3 bases are TGTGCCAGCAGCTCGTCCCGGGACGGATATAACTATGGCTACACCTTC.